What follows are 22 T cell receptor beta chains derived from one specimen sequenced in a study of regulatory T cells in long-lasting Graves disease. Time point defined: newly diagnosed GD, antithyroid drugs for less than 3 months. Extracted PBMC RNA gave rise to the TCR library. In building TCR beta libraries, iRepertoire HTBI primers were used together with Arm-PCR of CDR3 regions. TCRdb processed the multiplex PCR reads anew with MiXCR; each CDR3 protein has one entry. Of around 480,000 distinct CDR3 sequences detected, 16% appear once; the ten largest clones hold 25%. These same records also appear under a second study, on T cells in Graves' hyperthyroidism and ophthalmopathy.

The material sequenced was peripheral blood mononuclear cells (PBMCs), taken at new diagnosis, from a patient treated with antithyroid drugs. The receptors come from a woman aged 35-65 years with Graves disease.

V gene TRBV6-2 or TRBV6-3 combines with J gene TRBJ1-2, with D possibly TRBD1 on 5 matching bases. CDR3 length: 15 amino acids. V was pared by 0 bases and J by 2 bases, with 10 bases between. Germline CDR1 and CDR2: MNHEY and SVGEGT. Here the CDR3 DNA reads TGTGCCAGCAGTTACTCGTTGGGGGGAAACTATGGCTACACCTTC. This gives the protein CASSYSLGGNYGYTF.

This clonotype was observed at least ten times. The chain's CDR3 is CASSLERTANSPLHF. CDR3 sequence (DNA): TGCGCCAGCAGCTTGGAGAGGACGGCTAATTCACCCCTCCACTTT. The chain has TRBV5-1 and TRBJ1-6; no definite D call. This CDR3 has 15 residues. Trimming took off 0 bases at V and 6 bases at J, with 10 bases between the two ends. CDR1 is SGHRS, CDR2 YFSETQ, per germline.

DNA of the CDR3: TGTGCCAGCTCACCGGGACAGGGGAATTTTAATGGCTACACCTTC. Translating it yields CASSPGQGNFNGYTF. This chain uses TRBV18 with TRBJ1-2, with TRBD1 matching 10 bases. From germline, CDR1 is KGHSH and CDR2 LQKENI. V shed 3 bases and J 6 bases; nucleotides not matched to a gene: 7. This CDR3 is built from 15 residues.

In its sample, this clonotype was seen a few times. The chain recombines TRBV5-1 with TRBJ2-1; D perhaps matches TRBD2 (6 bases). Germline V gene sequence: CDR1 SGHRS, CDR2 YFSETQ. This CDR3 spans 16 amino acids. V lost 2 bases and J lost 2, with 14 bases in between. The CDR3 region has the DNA TGCGCCAGCAGCTTATTGCGGGGAGGTCCCTACAATGAGCAGTTCTTC. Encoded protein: CASSLLRGGPYNEQFF. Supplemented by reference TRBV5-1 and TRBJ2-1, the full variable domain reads KAGVTQTPRYLIKTRGQQVTLSCSPISGHRSVSWYQQTPGQGLQFLFEYFSETQRNKGNFPGRFSGRQFSNSRSEMNVSTLELGDSALYLCASSLLRGGPYNEQFFGPGTRLTVL.

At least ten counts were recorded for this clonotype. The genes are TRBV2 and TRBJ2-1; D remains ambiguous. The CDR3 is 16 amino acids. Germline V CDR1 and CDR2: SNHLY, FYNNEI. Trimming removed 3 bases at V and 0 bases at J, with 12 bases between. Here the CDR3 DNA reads TGTGCCAGCAGTGACGGCGGACCGAGCTCCTACAATGAGCAGTTCTTC. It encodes CASSDGGPSSYNEQFF.

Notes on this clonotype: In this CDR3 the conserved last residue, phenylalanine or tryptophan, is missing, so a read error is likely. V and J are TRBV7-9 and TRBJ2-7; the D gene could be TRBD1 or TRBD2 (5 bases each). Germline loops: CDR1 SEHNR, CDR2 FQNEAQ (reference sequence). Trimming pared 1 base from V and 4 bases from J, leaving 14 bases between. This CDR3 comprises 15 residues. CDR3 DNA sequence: TGTGCCAGCAGCTTAGTCGGGTCCAGGGAGTACGAGCAGTACCTC. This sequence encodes CASSLVGSREYEQYL.

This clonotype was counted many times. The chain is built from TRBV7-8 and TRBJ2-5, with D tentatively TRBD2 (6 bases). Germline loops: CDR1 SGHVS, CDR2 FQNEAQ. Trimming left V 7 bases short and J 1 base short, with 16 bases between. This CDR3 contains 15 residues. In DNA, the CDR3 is TGTGCCAGCACCGAGAGGAGGGGTCCCCAAGAGACCCAGTACTTC. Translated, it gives CASTERRGPQETQYF. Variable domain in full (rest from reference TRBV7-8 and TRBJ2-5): GAGVSQSPRYKVAKRGQDVALRCDPISGHVSLFWYQQALGQGPEFLTYFQNEAQLDKSGLPSDRFFAERPEGSVSTLKIQRTQQEDSAVYLCASTERRGPQETQYFGPGTRLLVL.

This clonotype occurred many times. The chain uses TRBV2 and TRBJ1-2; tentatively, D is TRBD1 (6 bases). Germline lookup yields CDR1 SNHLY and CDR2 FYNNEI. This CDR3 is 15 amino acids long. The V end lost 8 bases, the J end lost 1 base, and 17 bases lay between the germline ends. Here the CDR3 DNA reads TGTGCCAGCGGAGGGTTGACAGGAGTTAACTATGGCTACACCTTC. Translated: CASGGLTGVNYGYTF.

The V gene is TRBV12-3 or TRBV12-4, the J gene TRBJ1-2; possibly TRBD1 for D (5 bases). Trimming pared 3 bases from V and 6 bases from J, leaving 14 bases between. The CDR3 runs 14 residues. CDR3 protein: CASSFAGNIHGYTF. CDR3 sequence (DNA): TGTGCCAGCAGTTTTGCAGGGAACATACATGGCTACACCTTC.

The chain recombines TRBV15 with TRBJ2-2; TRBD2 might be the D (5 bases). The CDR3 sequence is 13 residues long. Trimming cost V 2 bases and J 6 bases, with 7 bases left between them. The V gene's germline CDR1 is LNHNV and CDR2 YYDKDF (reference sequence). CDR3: CATSRQRAGELFF. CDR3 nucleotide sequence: TGTGCCACCAGCAGACAGAGGGCCGGGGAGCTGTTTTTT. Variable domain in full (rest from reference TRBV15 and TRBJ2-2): DAMVIQNPRYQVTQFGKPVTLSCSQTLNHNVMYWYQQKSSQAPKLLFHYYDKDFNNEADTPDNFQSRRPNTSFCFLDIRSPGLGDTAMYLCATSRQRAGELFFGEGSRLTVL.

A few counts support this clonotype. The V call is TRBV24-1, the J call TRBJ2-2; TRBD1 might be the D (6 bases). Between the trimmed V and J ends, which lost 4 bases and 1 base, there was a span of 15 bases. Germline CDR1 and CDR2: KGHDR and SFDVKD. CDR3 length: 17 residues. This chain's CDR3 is CATSENYGTMNTGELFF. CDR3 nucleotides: TGTGCCACCAGTGAAAATTACGGGACAATGAACACCGGGGAGCTGTTTTTT.

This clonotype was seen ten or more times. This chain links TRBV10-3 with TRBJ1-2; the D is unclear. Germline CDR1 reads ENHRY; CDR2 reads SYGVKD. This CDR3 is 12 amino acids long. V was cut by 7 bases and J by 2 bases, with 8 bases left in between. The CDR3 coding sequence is TGTGCCATCACCGCGGAGAACTATGGCTACACCTTC. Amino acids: CAITAENYGYTF.

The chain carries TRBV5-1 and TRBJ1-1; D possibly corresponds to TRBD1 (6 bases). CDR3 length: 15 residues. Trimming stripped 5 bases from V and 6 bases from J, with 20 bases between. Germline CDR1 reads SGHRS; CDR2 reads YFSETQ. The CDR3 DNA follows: TGCGCCAGCAGAGAGGGGGGGGGCCATGGAGCTGAAGCTTTCTTT. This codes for CASREGGGHGAEAFF.

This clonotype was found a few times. In DNA, the CDR3 is TGTGCCAGCAGATTACCAGGTTCACCCCTCCACTTT. This gives the protein CASRLPGSPLHF. The chain carries TRBV12-3 or TRBV12-4 and TRBJ1-6; D gene ambiguous. This CDR3 region has 12 residues. The V and J ends lost 6 bases and 9 bases respectively, with 9 bases between them.

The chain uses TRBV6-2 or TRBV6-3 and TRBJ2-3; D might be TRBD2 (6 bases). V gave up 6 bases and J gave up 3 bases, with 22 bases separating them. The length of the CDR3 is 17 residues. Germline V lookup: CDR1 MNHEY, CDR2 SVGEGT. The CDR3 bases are TGTGCCAGCAGCAAAGGGTCCTCGGGCGGGGAGACAGATACGCAGTATTTT. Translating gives CASSKGSSGGETDTQYF.

The CDR3 loop reads CASSVAQGAFYEQYF. DNA for the CDR3: TGTGCCAGCAGCGTCGCGCAGGGGGCTTTCTACGAGCAGTACTTC. The chain is built from TRBV3-1 and TRBJ2-7; 8 nucleotides align to TRBD1. Trimming removed 5 bases from V and 3 bases from J; junction bases left unmatched: 9. Germline lookup yields CDR1 LGHDT and CDR2 YNNKEL (reference sequence). The CDR3 consists of 15 residues.

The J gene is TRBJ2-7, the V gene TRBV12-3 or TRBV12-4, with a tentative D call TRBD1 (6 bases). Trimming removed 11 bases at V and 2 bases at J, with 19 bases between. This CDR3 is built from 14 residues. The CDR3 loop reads CADRTRRGTYEQYF. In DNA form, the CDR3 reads TGTGCCGATAGAACGCGCAGGGGCACCTACGAGCAGTACTTC.

In nucleotides, the CDR3 is TGCAGTGGGGTCAGCAGGACAGGGTATAATTCACCCCTCCACTTT. It is translated as CSGVSRTGYNSPLHF. V gene TRBV20-1 combines with J gene TRBJ1-6; 8 nucleotides align to TRBD1. V shed 7 bases and J 4 bases; nucleotides not matched to a gene: 9. The CDR3 covers 15 residues. Germline CDR1 DFQATT, CDR2 SNEGSKA (reference sequence).

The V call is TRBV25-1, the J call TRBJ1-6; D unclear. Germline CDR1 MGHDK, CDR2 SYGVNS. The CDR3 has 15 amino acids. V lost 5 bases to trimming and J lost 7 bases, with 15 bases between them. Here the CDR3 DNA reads TGTGCCAGCAGTATCCGGGGAGCAGACAATTCACCCCTCCACTTT. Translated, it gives CASSIRGADNSPLHF.

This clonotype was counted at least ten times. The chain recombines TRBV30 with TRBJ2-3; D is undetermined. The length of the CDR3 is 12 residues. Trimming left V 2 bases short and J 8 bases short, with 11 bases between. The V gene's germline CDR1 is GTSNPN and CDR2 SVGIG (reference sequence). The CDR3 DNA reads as TGTGCCTGGAGTCCAACGAAGGGTACGCAGTATTTT. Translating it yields CAWSPTKGTQYF.

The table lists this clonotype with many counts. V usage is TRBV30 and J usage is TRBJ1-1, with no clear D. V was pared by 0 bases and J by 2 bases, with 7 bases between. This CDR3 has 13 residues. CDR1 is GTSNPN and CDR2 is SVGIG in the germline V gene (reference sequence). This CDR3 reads CAWSVNDNTEAFF. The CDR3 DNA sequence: TGTGCCTGGAGTGTAAACGATAACACTGAAGCTTTCTTT.

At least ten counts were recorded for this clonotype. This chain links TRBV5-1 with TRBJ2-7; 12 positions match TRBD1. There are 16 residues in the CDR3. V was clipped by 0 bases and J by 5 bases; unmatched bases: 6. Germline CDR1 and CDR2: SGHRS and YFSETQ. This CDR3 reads CASSLGDRGLEDEQYF. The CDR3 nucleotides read TGCGCCAGCAGCTTGGGGGACAGGGGGCTCGAGGACGAGCAGTACTTC.